This T cell receptor beta chain was profiled in a study of blood T cell repertoires in COVID-19. Study summary: Samples of COVID-19 (acute and convalescent) were obtained from the United States, Italy and Spain.

Produced via immunoSEQ multiplex PCR; TCRdb's table is partial and in-frame only. The sample includes about 200,000 clones, 75% to 85% seen only once; the top ten take 8.2%. Trimming left V 0 bases short and J 3 bases short, with 15 bases between. Germline V CDR1 and CDR2: KGHSH, LQKENI. The CDR3 is made up of 17 amino acids. The rearrangement joins TRBV18 to TRBJ1-5, with D unresolved. The sequenced material came from peripheral blood. This sequence was found in an elderly woman with COVID-19, enrolled during active disease. Here the CDR3 DNA reads TGTGCCAGCTCACCACCATGGCGGGGTGGGTTCAATCAGCCCCAGCATTTT. Translation gives CASSPPWRGGFNQPQHF.